The 17 T cell receptor beta chains listed next were all sequenced from one sample in a study of cytomegalovirus exposure and HLA in healthy donors. The primer mix had 60 Vbeta and 13 Jbeta primers. The assay was immunoSEQ multiplex PCR, and TCRdb's table has in-frame clones only and misses some. Of roughly 130,000 clones listed, about 8.5% are singletons. The sample was PBMCs. Every receptor here comes from a middle-aged man in good health and CMV-seronegative.

CDR3 sequence reads: CASRSGQGRTLFF. Written as DNA, the CDR3 is TGTGCCAGCAGATCAGGACAGGGAAGGACCCTGTTTTTT. This sequence joins TRBV6-5 and TRBJ2-2; 8 bases match TRBD1. Per germline, CDR1 MNHEY and CDR2 SVGAGI. CDR3 size: 13 residues. V was clipped by 6 bases and J by 14 bases; unmatched bases: 11.

This clone has a handful of counts. The chain joins TRBV11-2 to TRBJ2-1; 7 bases agree with TRBD1. Germline V gives CDR1 SGHAT, CDR2 FQNNGV. This CDR3 is built from 11 residues. V dropped 6 bases and J dropped 7; count of bases not matched to a gene: 0. CDR3 region: CASRTGNEQFF. For the CDR3, the DNA is TGTGCCAGCAGGACAGGGAATGAGCAGTTCTTC. Full variable domain (remainder filled in from reference TRBV11-2 and TRBJ2-1): EAGVAQSPRYKIIEKRQSVAFWCNPISGHATLYWYQQILGQGPKLLIQFQNNGVVDDSQLPKDRFSAERLKGVDSTLKIQPAKLEDSAVYLCASRTGNEQFFGPGTRLTVL.

This clone has only a few counts. The chain recombines TRBV5-6 with TRBJ1-2, with 9 positions matching TRBD1. The germline CDR1 and CDR2 sequences are SGHDT and YYEEEE. The CDR3 spans 17 residues. V trimming: 3 bases; J trimming: 8 bases; junction bases outside the gene matches: 17. The CDR3 coding sequence is TGTGCCAGCAGCTCCCGATCCGGGACAGGGACCGTGCGGGGCTACACCTTC. Amino acids: CASSSRSGTGTVRGYTF.

The rearrangement uses TRBV13 and TRBJ1-2, with D possibly being TRBD1 (5 bases). V shed 5 bases and J shed 7 bases, with 20 bases lying between them. The CDR3 extends over 15 amino acids. CDR1 PRHDT and CDR2 FYEKMQ come from the germline V gene (reference sequence). This chain's CDR3 is CASSLTQGGVRGYTF. As DNA, the CDR3 is TGTGCCAGCAGCCTTACCCAGGGAGGGGTACGTGGCTACACCTTC.

The rearrangement joins TRBV7-2 to TRBJ2-3; D is undetermined. The V end was cut by 2 bases, the J end by 4 bases, with 10 bases between. The CDR3 extends over 14 amino acids. Germline V gene lookup returns CDR1 SGHTA and CDR2 FQGNSA. The CDR3 DNA reads as TGTGCCAGCAGCTTAAGGCAGGCCCCAGATACGCAGTATTTT. This gives the protein CASSLRQAPDTQYF. The full variable domain, rest sourced from reference TRBV7-2 and TRBJ2-3, is GAGVSQSPSNKVTEKGKDVELRCDPISGHTALYWYRQSLGQGLEFLIYFQGNSAPDKSGLPSDRFSAERTGGSVSTLTIQRTQQEDSAVYLCASSLRQAPDTQYFGPGTRLTVL.

This rearrangement joins TRBV15 to TRBJ1-5, with 7 bases that match TRBD1. Germline V gene data show CDR1 as LNHNV and CDR2 as YYDKDF (reference sequence). J gave up 4 bases and V 1 base, and 7 bases lay outside the gene matches. The CDR3 spans 16 residues. CDR3 sequence (DNA): TGTGCCACCAGCAGAGGCCGGGACAGATCAAATCAGCCCCAGCATTTT. This sequence encodes CATSRGRDRSNQPQHF.

The chain joins TRBV9 to TRBJ2-5, with 8 bases matching TRBD1. TRBJ2-7 explains the end of the DNA better; the J call may be wrong. CDR1 and CDR2 (germline): SGDLS, YYNGEE. The CDR3 totals 12 residues. CDR3 sequence (DNA): TGTGCCAGCAGCGCGACAGGGGACGAGCAGTACTTC. This codes for CASSATGDEQYF.

The rearrangement joins TRBV5-4 to TRBJ1-2, with D uncertain. Trimming took 10 bases from V and 4 from J, leaving 14 bases between them. CDR1 SGHNT and CDR2 YYREEE come from the germline V gene (reference sequence). CDR3 length: 12 residues. DNA of the CDR3: TGTGCCGCGGGCGGGATTGGCTATGGCTACACCTTC. Translation: CAAGGIGYGYTF.

In this sample, this clone turned up a few times. The sample contains more than one DNA sequence encoding this CDR3. V and J are TRBV11-3 and TRBJ2-3, with 7 bases identical to TRBD2. V was pared by 1 base and J by 0 bases, with 1 base of the junction left unmatched. The CDR3 is made up of 15 amino acids. Germline values: CDR1 SGHNT, CDR2 YENEEA. The CDR3 is CASSLGSGSTDTQYF. The CDR3 DNA sequence: TGTGCCAGCAGCTTAGGTAGCGGGAGCACAGATACGCAGTATTTT.

This clone has just a few counts. J is TRBJ1-1 and V is TRBV5-1, with 8 bases fitting TRBD1. CDR1 is SGHRS, CDR2 YFSETQ, per germline. V shed 4 bases, J shed 5 bases, and the junction held 7 bases outside the gene matches. This CDR3 is built from 14 residues. CDR3 in DNA: TGCGCCAGCAGCCAGGACAGGGTGGCGACTGAAGCTTTCTTT. This gives the protein CASSQDRVATEAFF.

The rearrangement joins TRBV7-6 to TRBJ2-7; tentatively, D is TRBD1 (5 bases). The CDR3 consists of 15 residues. CDR1 and CDR2 from the germline V gene are SGHVS and FNYEAQ. Between the trimmed V and J ends, which lost 5 bases and 2 bases, there was a span of 16 bases. CDR3 in DNA: TGTGCCAGCAGCCCCCTAGACAGACCAACCTACGAGCAGTACTTC. Translation gives CASSPLDRPTYEQYF.

There are a few counts of this clone. Other DNA sequences in the sample encode the same CDR3. This chain links TRBV19 with TRBJ1-5; 8 bases agree with TRBD1. CDR1 and CDR2 from the germline V gene are LNHDA and SQIVND (reference sequence). V was clipped by 6 bases and J by 4 bases; unmatched bases: 5. The length of the CDR3 is 14 residues. The CDR3 region is CASSPTGGNQPQHF. The CDR3 DNA sequence: TGTGCCAGTAGCCCCACAGGGGGGAATCAGCCCCAGCATTTT. Using reference TRBV19 and TRBJ1-5 for the parts outside the CDR3, the full variable domain is DGGITQSPKYLFRKEGQNVTLSCEQNLNHDAMYWYRQDPGQGLRLIYYSQIVNDFQKGDIAEGYSVSREKKESFPLTVTSAQKNPTAFYLCASSPTGGNQPQHFGDGTRLSIL.

There are a few counts of this clone. The chain combines TRBV5-1 with TRBJ2-1; D is ambiguous. The CDR3 is made up of 13 amino acids. Per germline, CDR1 SGHRS and CDR2 YFSETQ. Trimming stripped 4 bases from V and 7 bases from J, with 12 bases between. CDR3 region: CASSLTPWNEQFF. CDR3 DNA: TGCGCCAGCAGCCTGACTCCGTGGAATGAGCAGTTCTTC.

This clone was recorded a few times. The chain has TRBV7-9 and TRBJ2-7; 10 nucleotides match TRBD2. Unmatched junction bases numbered 2, after V lost 1 base and J lost 2 bases. In germline, CDR1 is SEHNR, CDR2 FQNEAQ (reference sequence). This CDR3 comprises 15 residues. The CDR3 loop is CASSLEAGGTYEQYF. As DNA, the CDR3 is TGTGCCAGCAGCTTAGAAGCGGGGGGGACCTACGAGCAGTACTTC.

This clone was found a few times. The rearrangement joins TRBV7-7 to TRBJ2-3; perhaps TRBD2 as D (7 bases). V lost 5 bases and J 2 bases, leaving 14 bases between the germline ends. CDR1 and CDR2 (germline): SSHAT, FNYEAQ (reference sequence). CDR3 length: 15 amino acids. DNA for the CDR3: TGTGCCAGCAGCCTAGGGGGGGGACCCACAGATACGCAGTATTTT. As protein: CASSLGGGPTDTQYF.

This clone was counted only a few times. The chain recombines TRBV6-5 with TRBJ2-7, with 8 bases identical to TRBD1. Germline lookup yields CDR1 MNHEY and CDR2 SVGAGI. The CDR3 runs 13 residues. Trimming removed 6 bases from V and 3 bases from J; junction bases left unmatched: 4. Here the CDR3 reads CASRGTGNYEQYF. CDR3 nucleotide sequence: TGTGCCAGCAGGGGGACAGGAAACTACGAGCAGTACTTC.

This clone was detected only a few times. V and J are TRBV11-1 and TRBJ2-5, with 10 bases lining up with TRBD1. The ends lost 3 bases at V and 4 bases at J; junction bases unmatched: 5. The CDR3 covers 15 residues. CDR1 SGHAT and CDR2 FQDESV come from the germline V gene (reference sequence). For the CDR3, the DNA is TGTGCCAGCAGCTTTGGGACAGGGGTTAGAGAGACCCAGTACTTC. Amino acid sequence: CASSFGTGVRETQYF.